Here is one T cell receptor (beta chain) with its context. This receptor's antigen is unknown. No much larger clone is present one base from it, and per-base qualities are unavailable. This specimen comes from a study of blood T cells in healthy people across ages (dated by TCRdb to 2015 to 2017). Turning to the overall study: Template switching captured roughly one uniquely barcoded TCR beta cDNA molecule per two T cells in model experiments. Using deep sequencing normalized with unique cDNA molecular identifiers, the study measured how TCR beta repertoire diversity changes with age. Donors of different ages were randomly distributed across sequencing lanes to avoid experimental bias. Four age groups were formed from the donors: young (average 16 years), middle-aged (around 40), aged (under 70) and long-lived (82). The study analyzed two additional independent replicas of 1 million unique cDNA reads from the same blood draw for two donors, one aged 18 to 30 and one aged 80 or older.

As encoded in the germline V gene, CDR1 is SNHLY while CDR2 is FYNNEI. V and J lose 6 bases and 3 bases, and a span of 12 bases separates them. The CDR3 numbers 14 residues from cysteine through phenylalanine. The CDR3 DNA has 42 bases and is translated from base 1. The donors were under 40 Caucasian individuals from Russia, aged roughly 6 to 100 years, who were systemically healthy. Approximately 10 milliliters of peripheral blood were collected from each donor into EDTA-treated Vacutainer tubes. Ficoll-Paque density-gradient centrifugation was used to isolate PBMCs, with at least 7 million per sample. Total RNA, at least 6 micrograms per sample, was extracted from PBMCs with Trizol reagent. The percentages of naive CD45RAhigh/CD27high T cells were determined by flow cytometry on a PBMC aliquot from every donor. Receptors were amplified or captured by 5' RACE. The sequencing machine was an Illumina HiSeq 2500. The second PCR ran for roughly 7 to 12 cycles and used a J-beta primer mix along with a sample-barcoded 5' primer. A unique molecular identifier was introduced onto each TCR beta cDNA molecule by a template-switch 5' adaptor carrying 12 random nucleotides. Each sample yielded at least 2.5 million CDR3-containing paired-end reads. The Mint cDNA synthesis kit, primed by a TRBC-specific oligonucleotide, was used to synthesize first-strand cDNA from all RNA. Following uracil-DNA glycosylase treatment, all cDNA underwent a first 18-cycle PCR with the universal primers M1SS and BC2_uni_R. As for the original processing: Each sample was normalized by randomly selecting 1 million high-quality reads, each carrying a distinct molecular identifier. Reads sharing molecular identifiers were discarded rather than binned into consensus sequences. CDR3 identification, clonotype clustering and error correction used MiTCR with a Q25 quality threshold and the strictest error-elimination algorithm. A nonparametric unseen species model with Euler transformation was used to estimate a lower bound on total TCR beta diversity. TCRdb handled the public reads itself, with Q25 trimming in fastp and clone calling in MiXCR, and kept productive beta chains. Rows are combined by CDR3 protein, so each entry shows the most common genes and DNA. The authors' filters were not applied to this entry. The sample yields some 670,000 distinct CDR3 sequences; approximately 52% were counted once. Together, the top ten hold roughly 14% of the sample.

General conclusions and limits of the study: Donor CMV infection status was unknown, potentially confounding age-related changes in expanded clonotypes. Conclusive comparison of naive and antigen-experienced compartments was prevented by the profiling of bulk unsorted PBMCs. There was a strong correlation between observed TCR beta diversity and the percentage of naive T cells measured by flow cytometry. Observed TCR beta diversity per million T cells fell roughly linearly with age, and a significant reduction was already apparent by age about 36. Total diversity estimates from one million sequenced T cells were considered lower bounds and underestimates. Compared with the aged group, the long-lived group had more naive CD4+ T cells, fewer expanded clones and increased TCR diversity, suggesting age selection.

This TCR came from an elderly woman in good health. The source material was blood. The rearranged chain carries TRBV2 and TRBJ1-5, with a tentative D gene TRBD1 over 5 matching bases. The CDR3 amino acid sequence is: CASSREGPNQPQHF. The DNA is TGTGCCAGCAGCAGGGAGGGCCCCAATCAGCCCCAGCATTTT. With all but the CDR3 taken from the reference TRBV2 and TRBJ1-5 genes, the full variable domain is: EPEVTQTPSHQVTQMGQEVILRCVPISNHLYFYWYRQILGQKVEFLVSFYNNEISEKSEIFDDQFSVERPDGSNFTLKIRSTKLEDSAMYFCASSREGPNQPQHFGDGTRLSIL.